This is a list of T cell receptor beta chains from one sample in a study of response to subunit inactivated influenza vaccine. One entry per CDR3 protein, called by TCRdb with MiXCR from the RT-PCR reads. Among 250,000 to 350,000 distinct CDR3 sequences listed, around 20% were seen once. The specimen was PBMCs from blood, collected about 20 months after vaccination. The receptors were gathered from a man aged 45 to 70 who received an inactivated influenza vaccine. The CDR3 runs from the conserved cysteine through the conserved F or W. Each record gives: clone size, V gene, J gene, D gene, CDR3 length, CDR3 protein, CDR3 DNA. A D gene is named only where the DNA matches it firmly. Rows may omit the clone size; those that give it use once, few, many or a size class.

size: NA; V: TRBV27; J: TRBJ2-7; D: NA; length: 13; CDR3: CASSFDSRGEQYF; DNA: TGTGCCAGCAGTTTCGACTCAAGGGGGGAGCAGTACTTC
size: many; V: TRBV12-3/TRBV12-4; J: TRBJ1-2; D: TRBD1; length: 14; CDR3: CASSPSTGFHGYTF; DNA: TGTGCCAGCAGTCCTTCGACAGGGTTCCATGGCTACACCTTC
size: once; V: TRBV20-1; J: TRBJ2-1; D: TRBD2; length: 13; CDR3: CSAQRGPNNEQFF; DNA: TGCAGTGCTCAGCGGGGGCCTAACAATGAGCAGTTCTTC
size: many; V: TRBV29-1; J: TRBJ1-1; D: NA; length: 12; CDR3: CSVAGTSTEAFF; DNA: TGCAGCGTCGCCGGGACATCCACTGAAGCTTTCTTT
size: few; V: TRBV7-2; J: TRBJ2-4; D: NA; length: 15; CDR3: CASSSRTGEKNIQYF; DNA: TGTGCCAGCAGTTCCCGCACAGGAGAGAAAAACATTCAGTACTTC
size: NA; V: TRBV20-1; J: TRBJ2-5; D: NA; length: 13; CDR3: CSASDNLQVTQYF; DNA: TGCAGTGCTAGTGACAATTTACAGGTGACCCAGTACTTC
size: many; V: TRBV7-9; J: TRBJ1-1; D: NA; length: 12; CDR3: CASSLEGGEAFF; DNA: TGTGCCAGCAGTTTAGAGGGGGGTGAAGCTTTCTTT
size: NA; V: TRBV12-3/TRBV12-4; J: TRBJ1-1; D: NA; length: 13; CDR3: CASRRPWDTEAFF; DNA: TGTGCCAGCAGGCGTCCCTGGGACACTGAAGCTTTCTTT
size: NA; V: TRBV21-1; J: TRBJ2-7; D: NA; length: 19; CDR3: CASSSGRVGERLSSYEQYF; DNA: TGTGCCAGCAGCAGCGGGCGAGTTGGGGAGAGGCTTAGCTCCTACGAGCAGTACTTC
size: many; V: TRBV7-9; J: TRBJ2-1; D: NA; length: 15; CDR3: CASSPGRIRYNEQFF; DNA: TGTGCCAGCAGTCCGGGACGGATCCGGTACAATGAGCAGTTCTTC
size: NA; V: TRBV6-1; J: TRBJ1-4; D: NA; length: 16; CDR3: CASSEHSGRLGEKLFF; DNA: TGTGCCAGCAGTGAACACTCCGGACGGCTAGGGGAAAAACTGTTCTTT
size: NA; V: TRBV5-1; J: TRBJ2-7; D: NA; length: 14; CDR3: CASSLGWDGEEQYF; DNA: TGCGCCAGCAGCTTGGGATGGGACGGAGAAGAGCAGTACTTC
size: many; V: TRBV20-1; J: TRBJ1-5; D: NA; length: 15; CDR3: CSARVGGTYNQPQHF; DNA: TGCAGTGCTAGGGTAGGCGGAACTTACAATCAGCCCCAGCATTTT
size: NA; V: TRBV20-1; J: TRBJ1-1; D: TRBD1; length: 19; CDR3: CSARDEKLGQGSWVKEAFF; DNA: TGCAGTGCTAGAGACGAGAAATTGGGACAGGGAAGCTGGGTGAAGGAAGCTTTCTTT
size: NA; V: TRBV11-2; J: TRBJ1-2; D: NA; length: 15; CDR3: CASSSHRVRNYGYTF; DNA: TGTGCCAGCAGCTCACACAGGGTTAGGAACTATGGCTACACCTTC
size: NA; V: TRBV18; J: TRBJ2-2; D: NA; length: 18; CDR3: CASSPLPPTGANTGELFF; DNA: TGTGCCAGCTCACCCCTTCCACCGACAGGCGCGAACACCGGGGAGCTGTTTTTT
size: few; V: TRBV12-3/TRBV12-4; J: TRBJ2-7; D: NA; length: 13; CDR3: CASSHGPDYEQYF; DNA: TGTGCCAGCAGCCATGGACCAGACTACGAGCAGTACTTC
size: NA; V: TRBV11-2; J: TRBJ1-4; D: NA; length: 14; CDR3: CASSNSGGGEKLFF; DNA: TGTGCCAGCAGCAACTCGGGGGGAGGTGAAAAACTGTTTTTT
size: NA; V: TRBV7-2; J: TRBJ1-5; D: NA; length: 13; CDR3: CASSLDIRQPQHF; DNA: TGTGCCAGCAGCTTAGATATCCGCCAGCCCCAGCATTTT
size: few; V: TRBV20-1; J: TRBJ2-7; D: TRBD2; length: 17; CDR3: CSAPNTLRTSGSYEQYF; DNA: TGCAGTGCGCCAAACACCCTTCGGACTAGCGGATCGTACGAGCAGTACTTC
size: NA; V: TRBV3-1; J: TRBJ1-2; D: TRBD1; length: 14; CDR3: CASSQTGGSYGYTF; DNA: TGTGCCAGCAGCCAAACAGGGGGGAGCTATGGCTACACCTTC